This TCR beta chain derives from a study of cytomegalovirus exposure and HLA in healthy donors. About the research overall: The roughly 120 validation repertoires and the 666 first-cohort repertoires shared a platform, a later analysis reported.

As concerns this clone: Its specificity is unknown.

Using immunoSEQ multiplex PCR, the repertoire was profiled, and TCRdb retains in-frame clones only, with some absent. In the table there are tens of thousands of clones, around 89% of which are singletons. Germline lookup yields CDR1 LNHDA and CDR2 SQIVND (reference sequence). The CDR3 spans 15 residues. Unmatched junction bases numbered 7, after V lost 6 bases and J lost 3 bases. General study results and limits: The study put roughly 160 TCR beta chains on its list as cytomegalovirus-associated.

Sequencing was carried out using PBMCs. J is TRBJ2-2 and V is TRBV19, with 7 bases fitting TRBD1. The source of this sequence is a woman under 30 in good health and CMV-seronegative. This CDR3 is CASRGSDRYTGELFF. In nucleotides, the CDR3 is TGTGCCAGTAGGGGGTCGGACAGGTACACCGGGGAGCTGTTTTTT.